This T cell receptor beta chain appears in the sequencing data of a study of shared clonotypes between healthy human individuals. Genomic DNA belonging to each subset was distributed in equal measure over several immunoSEQ plates. The table came from immunoSEQ multiplex PCR; TCRdb's copy has only in-frame clones and leaves some out. The sample yields about 2 million clones, about 95% seen once. With respect to this clone: The antigen is unknown.

Germline CDR1 reads ENHRY; CDR2 reads SYGVKD. V lost 10 bases, J lost 0 bases, and 6 bases stayed unmatched. This CDR3 has 14 residues. Study results and caveats: Among donors, clonotype sharing was expected to be affected by sequencing depth.

As defined, naive CD8 cells were CD45RO-negative and positively selected for CCR7, with terminally differentiated effector memory CD45RA+ cells excluded. The source of this sequence is a man aged 18 to 30 in good health. Sequenced material: naive CD8+ T cells sorted from blood. The genes are TRBV10-3 and TRBJ1-5; 7 bases are a match to TRBD1. CDR3 sequence (DNA): TGTGCCACCACACAGGGGAATAGCAATCAGCCCCAGCATTTT. It specifies CATTQGNSNQPQHF.